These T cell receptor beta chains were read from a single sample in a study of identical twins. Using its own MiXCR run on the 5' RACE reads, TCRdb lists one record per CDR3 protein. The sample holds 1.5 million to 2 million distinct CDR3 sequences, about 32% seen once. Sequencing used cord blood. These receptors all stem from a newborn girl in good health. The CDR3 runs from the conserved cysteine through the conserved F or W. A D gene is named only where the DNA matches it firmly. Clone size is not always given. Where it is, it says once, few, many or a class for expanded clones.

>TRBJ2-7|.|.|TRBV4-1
TGCGCCAGCCAGCTACAACAGGGTTCCTACGAGCAGTACTTC
CASQLQQGSYEQYF
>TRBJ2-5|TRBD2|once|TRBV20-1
TGCAGTGCAAAGACCTCGCTAGCGGATAAAGAGACCCAGTACTTC
CSAKTSLADKETQYF
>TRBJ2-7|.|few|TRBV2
TGTGCCAGCAGTGAAGCGCTTCGGCAATCCTACGAGCAGTACTTC
CASSEALRQSYEQYF
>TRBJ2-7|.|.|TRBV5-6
TGTGCCAGCAGTCAGGACCAGACCTACAATGAGCAGTACTTC
CASSQDQTYNEQYF
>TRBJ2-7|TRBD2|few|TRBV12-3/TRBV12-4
TGTGCCAGCAGTGAAGGACTAGCGGGAGACTACGAGCAGTACTTC
CASSEGLAGDYEQYF
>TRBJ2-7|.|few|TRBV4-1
TGCGCCAGCAGCCAAGTGATCTACTCCTACGAGCAGTACTTC
CASSQVIYSYEQYF
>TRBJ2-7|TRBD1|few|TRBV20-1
TGCAGTGCTAGAGATCACAGGGGGCGTTACAATGAGCAGTACTTC
CSARDHRGRYNEQYF
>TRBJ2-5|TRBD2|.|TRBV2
TGTGCCAGCACCAGACTAGCGGGAGTTGAGACCCAGTACTTC
CASTRLAGVETQYF
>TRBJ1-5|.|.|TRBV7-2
TGTGCCAGCAGCTTAGAAGCGCCGGGGCTGAGTCAGCCCCAGCATTTT
CASSLEAPGLSQPQHF
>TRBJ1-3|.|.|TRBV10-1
TGCGCCAGCAGACGGGACCTCTCTGGAAACACCATATATTTT
CASRRDLSGNTIYF
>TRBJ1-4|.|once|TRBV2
TGTGCCAGCAGATGGGTTAAAAATGAAAAACTGTTTTTT
CASRWVKNEKLFF
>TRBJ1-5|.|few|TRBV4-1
TGCGCCAGCAGCCAAGGGGCGAAGGGAGGCTATAGCAATCAGCCCCAGCATTTT
CASSQGAKGGYSNQPQHF
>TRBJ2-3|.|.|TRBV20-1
TGCAGTGCTAGCCTGACTAATCATTGGGATACGCAGTATTTT
CSASLTNHWDTQYF
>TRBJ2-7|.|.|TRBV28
TGTGCCAGCAGGAAGGTGCGCCCTGCGAGGGGGTACGAGCAGTACTTC
CASRKVRPARGYEQYF
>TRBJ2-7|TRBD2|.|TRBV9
TGTGCCAGCAGCAAGGCACTAGCGGGGGCCGACTCCTACAATGAGCAGTACTTC
CASSKALAGADSYNEQYF
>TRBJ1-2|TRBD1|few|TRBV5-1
TGCGCCAGCAGCTACGTACAGGGGCAATCCTATGGCTACACCTTC
CASSYVQGQSYGYTF